The 27 T cell receptor beta chains in this list originate from one sample, sequenced in a study of T cells in Graves' hyperthyroidism and ophthalmopathy. The CDR3 regions of TCR beta were amplified from RNA transcripts. With the HTBI primer set, the TCR CDR3 went through a first round of RT-PCR. MiXCR was run by TCRdb on the multiplex PCR reads, yielding one entry per CDR3 protein. The repertoire holds approximately 560,000 distinct CDR3 sequences, with just over 45% as singletons. Sequences were obtained from peripheral blood or thyroid tissue (not recorded which). Receptor source: a woman between 18 and 29 years old with Graves' hyperthyroidism.

This clonotype was picked up many times. V usage is TRBV29-1 and J usage is TRBJ1-2; no reliable D call. CDR1 and CDR2 from the germline V gene are SQVTM and ANQGSEA. The length of the CDR3 is 11 residues. The V end lost 0 bases, the J end lost 7 bases, and 6 bases lay between the germline ends. The CDR3 region is CSVEDHGGYTF. The CDR3 DNA reads as TGCAGCGTTGAAGATCACGGTGGCTACACCTTC.

The chain is built from TRBV20-1 and TRBJ2-7; 8 positions match TRBD1. Germline CDR1 DFQATT, CDR2 SNEGSKA (reference sequence). V lost 6 bases and J lost 6; bases outside the gene matches: 7. This CDR3 comprises 12 residues. This CDR3 reads CSASRQGSEQYF. CDR3 coding DNA: TGCAGTGCCTCACGACAGGGGTCCGAGCAGTACTTC.

This rearrangement joins TRBV20-1 to TRBJ2-7; D ambiguous. The CDR3 is 13 amino acids. Germline-derived CDR1 and CDR2 are DFQATT and SNEGSKA (reference sequence). V was trimmed by 7 bases and J by 2 bases, leaving 15 bases between them. The CDR3 spells CSVQGLTTYEQYF. The DNA of the CDR3 is TGCAGTGTACAAGGGCTGACAACCTACGAGCAGTACTTC.

The CDR3 region is CSVEDSGKETEAFF. The CDR3 nucleotides read TGCAGCGTTGAAGATAGTGGGAAGGAGACTGAAGCTTTCTTT. The V gene is TRBV29-1, the J gene TRBJ1-1; D is undetermined. Germline values: CDR1 SQVTM, CDR2 ANQGSEA. Trimming removed 0 bases at V and 5 bases at J, with 13 bases between. This CDR3 is 14 amino acids long.

This clonotype was seen just once. The chain carries TRBV29-1 and TRBJ2-7; 8 bases map to TRBD1. The CDR3 runs 12 residues. The V gene end was trimmed by 4 bases and the J gene end by 5 bases; junction bases not matched to a gene: 4. Germline loops: CDR1 SQVTM, CDR2 ANQGSEA. The chain's CDR3 is CSVGQGRNEQYF. DNA for the CDR3: TGCAGCGTTGGACAGGGGAGGAACGAGCAGTACTTC.

This clonotype was counted a few times. The chain links TRBV20-1 to TRBJ1-2; a weak D match, TRBD1 (6 bases). The germline V gene encodes CDR1 DFQATT and CDR2 SNEGSKA (reference sequence). The CDR3 covers 14 residues. The ends were cut back, 3 bases at V and 8 bases at J, with 19 bases in the middle. The CDR3 DNA is TGCAGTGCTAGTGAGGACCGCACAGGGATAGGCTACACCTTC. This gives the protein CSASEDRTGIGYTF.

The V call is TRBV7-9, the J call TRBJ1-1; D call uncertain. The CDR3 is made up of 15 amino acids. CDR1 is SEHNR and CDR2 is FQNEAQ in the germline V gene (reference sequence). The V end was cut by 0 bases, the J end by 1 base, with 9 bases between. The CDR3 loop is CASSLASTRNTEAFF. Here the CDR3 DNA reads TGTGCCAGCAGCTTAGCTTCGACAAGGAACACTGAAGCTTTCTTT.

This chain joins TRBV2 and TRBJ2-2; 8 nucleotides agree with TRBD2. This CDR3 region has 15 residues. V lost 7 bases to trimming and J lost 4 bases; unmatched junction nucleotides: 8. From germline, CDR1 is SNHLY and CDR2 FYNNEI. The CDR3 region is CASTTLAGLTGELFF. DNA of the CDR3: TGTGCCAGCACGACTCTAGCGGGCCTCACCGGGGAGCTGTTTTTT.

This clonotype was seen many times. J is TRBJ2-7 and V is TRBV15, with 11 bases matching TRBD2. The CDR3 covers 17 residues. With 1 base clipped from V and 3 bases from J, the junction kept 8 bases outside the gene matches. Germline values: CDR1 LNHNV, CDR2 YYDKDF (reference sequence). CDR3 nucleotide sequence: TGTGCCACCAGCAGAGCCGCGACTAGCGGGATGCTCTACGAGCAGTACTTC. Translating it yields CATSRAATSGMLYEQYF. Combining the CDR3 with reference TRBV15 and TRBJ2-7 gives the whole variable domain DAMVIQNPRYQVTQFGKPVTLSCSQTLNHNVMYWYQQKSSQAPKLLFHYYDKDFNNEADTPDNFQSRRPNTSFCFLDIRSPGLGDTAMYLCATSRAATSGMLYEQYFGPGTRLTVT.

This clonotype was observed a few times. V gene TRBV7-9 combines with J gene TRBJ2-7; the D gene is possibly TRBD2 (5 bases). V lost 2 bases and J lost 2, with 10 bases in between. Germline V lookup: CDR1 SEHNR, CDR2 FQNEAQ (reference sequence). The CDR3 runs to 14 residues. The CDR3 region is CASSLLGDTYEQYF. CDR3 DNA sequence: TGTGCCAGCAGCTTACTGGGAGATACCTACGAGCAGTACTTC.

The chain links TRBV20-1 to TRBJ2-5; 12 bases map to TRBD2. CDR3 length: 15 residues. CDR1 and CDR2 (germline): DFQATT, SNEGSKA (reference sequence). V dropped 6 bases and J dropped 2; count of bases not matched to a gene: 7. The CDR3 protein is CSAQSGLAGQETQYF. The CDR3 DNA reads as TGCAGTGCCCAAAGCGGACTAGCGGGACAAGAGACCCAGTACTTC.

Ten or more counts support this clonotype. The V and J genes are TRBV7-9 and TRBJ2-5; TRBD2 matches at 8 bases. V lost 8 bases and J lost 5; bases outside the gene matches: 10. The germline gives CDR1 SEHNR, CDR2 FQNEAQ (reference sequence). The CDR3 loop spans 14 amino acids. Here the CDR3 DNA reads TGTGCCAGCGCCCGGGGCGGGAGGATGGAGACCCAGTACTTC. It specifies CASARGGRMETQYF.

The chain couples TRBV2 to TRBJ2-2; 11 positions match TRBD2. The CDR3 consists of 17 residues. In germline, CDR1 is SNHLY, CDR2 FYNNEI. The V and J ends lost 6 bases and 2 bases, in that order; junction bases with no gene match: 8. The CDR3 sequence is CASRGLAEAINTGELFF. The DNA of the CDR3 is TGTGCCAGCAGGGGACTAGCGGAGGCCATTAACACCGGGGAGCTGTTTTTT.

This clonotype was picked up a small number of times. The chain employs TRBV2 and TRBJ2-7; either TRBD1 or TRBD2 may supply D (5 bases each). This CDR3 spans 13 amino acids. CDR1 is SNHLY, CDR2 FYNNEI, per germline. Trimming stripped 5 bases from V and 3 bases from J, with 11 bases between. CDR3: CASSSGTFYEQYF. The CDR3 DNA is TGTGCCAGCAGTTCTGGGACCTTCTACGAGCAGTACTTC.

CDR3 sequence reads: CASSAIGFYEQYF. The CDR3 bases are TGTGCCAGCAGTGCGATCGGGTTCTACGAGCAGTACTTC. The J gene is TRBJ2-7, the V gene TRBV12-3 or TRBV12-4; D is ambiguous. V lost 5 bases, J lost 3 bases, and 11 bases lay in between. The length of the CDR3 is 13 residues.

This clonotype appeared a few times. V gene TRBV29-1 combines with J gene TRBJ2-2; TRBD2 might be the D (6 bases). CDR3 length: 14 amino acids. Germline lookup yields CDR1 SQVTM and CDR2 ANQGSEA. Trimming removed 6 bases at V and 7 bases at J, with 18 bases between. DNA for the CDR3: TGCAGCGTAGAGATGGCGGGAAGAGGCGGGGAGCTGTTTTTT. Encoded protein: CSVEMAGRGGELFF.

The rearrangement links TRBV19 to TRBJ2-1; D is ambiguous. Trimming removed 3 bases at V and 5 bases at J, with 5 bases between. The CDR3 loop spans 12 amino acids. The germline CDR1 and CDR2 sequences are LNHDA and SQIVND (reference sequence). CDR3 amino acids: CASSISDNEQFF. In nucleotides, the CDR3 is TGTGCCAGTAGTATCAGTGACAATGAGCAGTTCTTC.

This chain uses TRBV15 with TRBJ2-7; 10 positions match TRBD2. In germline, CDR1 is LNHNV, CDR2 YYDKDF (reference sequence). This CDR3 spans 15 amino acids. The trim removed 3 bases at V and 6 bases at J, leaving 8 bases unmatched. CDR3 loop: CATSSGLAVLGEQYF. In DNA, the CDR3 is TGTGCCACCAGCAGCGGACTAGCGGTACTGGGCGAGCAGTACTTC.

The V gene is TRBV14, the J gene TRBJ1-1, with a tentative D call TRBD1 (5 bases). CDR3 size: 14 residues. Looked up from germline, CDR1 is SGHDN and CDR2 is FVKESK. V was trimmed by 1 base and J by 7 bases, leaving 13 bases between them. This CDR3 reads CASSQGRDNGEAFF. The DNA for the CDR3 is TGTGCCAGCAGCCAAGGCAGGGATAATGGTGAAGCTTTCTTT.

This chain connects TRBV25-1 to TRBJ1-4, with TRBD1 identical over 9 bases. The CDR3 is 14 residues long. Unmatched junction bases numbered 5, after V lost 4 bases and J lost 8 bases. Germline V CDR1 and CDR2: MGHDK, SYGVNS. This CDR3 reads CASSADRGLEKLFF. DNA of the CDR3: TGTGCCAGCAGTGCCGACAGGGGGTTGGAAAAACTGTTTTTT.

To note about this clonotype: It may be a read error: a sequence one base away is much more abundant. The chain recombines TRBV25-1 with TRBJ1-2; the D is unclear. The CDR3 is made up of 15 amino acids. CDR1 is MGHDK and CDR2 is SYGVNS in the germline V gene. Trimming pared 0 bases from V and 4 bases from J, leaving 12 bases between. Here the CDR3 DNA reads TGTGCCAGCAGTGAATATATTCATAATAGCTATGGCTACACCTTC. Encoded protein: CASSEYIHNSYGYTF.

The chain has TRBV7-8 and TRBJ2-2, with 9 bases fitting TRBD2. The germline CDR1 and CDR2 sequences are SGHVS and FQNEAQ. The CDR3 is 16 residues long. J was trimmed by 4 bases and V by 2 bases; bases with no gene match: 5. CDR3 DNA sequence: TGTGCCAGCAGCTTATATAGCGGGAGCGGCACCGGGGAGCTGTTTTTT. Translated: CASSLYSGSGTGELFF. Full variable domain (missing parts from reference TRBV7-8 and TRBJ2-2): GAGVSQSPRYKVAKRGQDVALRCDPISGHVSLFWYQQALGQGPEFLTYFQNEAQLDKSGLPSDRFFAERPEGSVSTLKIQRTQQEDSAVYLCASSLYSGSGTGELFFGEGSRLTVL.

The chain joins TRBV7-2 to TRBJ1-1; D is unresolved. Germline lookup yields CDR1 SGHTA and CDR2 FQGNSA. Trimming took 7 bases from V and 11 from J, leaving 20 bases between them. The CDR3 covers 13 residues. For the CDR3, the DNA is TGTGCCAGCACCTACGTAATGGCCGGAGGGGCTTTCTTT. It codes for CASTYVMAGGAFF.

A few counts support this clonotype. The chain combines TRBV13 with TRBJ2-5; 9 bases map to TRBD2. CDR3 length: 17 amino acids. Germline CDR1 and CDR2: PRHDT and FYEKMQ (reference sequence). V trimming: 1 base; J trimming: 5 bases; junction bases outside the gene matches: 11. CDR3 coding DNA: TGTGCCAGCAGCTTAGTTTTTGGCGGGAGGGCCGAGGAGACCCAGTACTTC. Its translation: CASSLVFGGRAEETQYF.

The table lists this clonotype with many counts. J is TRBJ1-5 and V is TRBV20-1; perhaps TRBD1 as D (5 bases). Germline V lookup: CDR1 DFQATT, CDR2 SNEGSKA (reference sequence). V was trimmed by 0 bases and J by 7 bases, leaving 13 bases between them. The CDR3 loop spans 14 amino acids. The chain's CDR3 is CSAREGVLGQPQHF. As DNA, the CDR3 is TGCAGTGCTAGAGAAGGGGTTTTGGGGCAGCCCCAGCATTTT.

This clonotype showed up many times. The chain employs TRBV15 and TRBJ2-6, with D unresolved. This CDR3 is built from 12 residues. Trimming took 9 bases from V and 4 from J, leaving 7 bases between them. Germline lookup yields CDR1 LNHNV and CDR2 YYDKDF (reference sequence). CDR3 in amino acids: CATGNGANVLTF. The DNA of the CDR3 is TGTGCCACGGGGAACGGGGCCAACGTCCTGACTTTC. Variable domain in full (rest from reference TRBV15 and TRBJ2-6): DAMVIQNPRYQVTQFGKPVTLSCSQTLNHNVMYWYQQKSSQAPKLLFHYYDKDFNNEADTPDNFQSRRPNTSFCFLDIRSPGLGDTAMYLCATGNGANVLTFGAGSRLTVL.

The chain couples TRBV7-9 to TRBJ2-7, with 9 bases identical to TRBD2. The germline V gene has CDR1 SEHNR and CDR2 FQNEAQ (reference sequence). There are 16 residues in the CDR3. Unmatched junction bases numbered 10, after V lost 5 bases and J lost 2 bases. DNA for the CDR3: TGTGCCAGCAGCCAAGACGAGGTAGCGGGAGCCTACGAGCAGTACTTC. Translating it yields CASSQDEVAGAYEQYF.